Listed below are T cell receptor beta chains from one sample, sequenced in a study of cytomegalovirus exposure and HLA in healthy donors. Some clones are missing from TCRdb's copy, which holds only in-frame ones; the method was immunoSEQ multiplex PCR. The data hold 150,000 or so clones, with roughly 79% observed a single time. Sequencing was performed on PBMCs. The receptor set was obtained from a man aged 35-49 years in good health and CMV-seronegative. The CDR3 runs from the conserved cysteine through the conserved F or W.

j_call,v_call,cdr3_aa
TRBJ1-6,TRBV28,CASRGTGDNSPLHF
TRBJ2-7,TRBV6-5,CASSYERLTEQYF
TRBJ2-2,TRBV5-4,CASSRGYTGELFF
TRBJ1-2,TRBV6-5,CASTKGGSHYGYTF
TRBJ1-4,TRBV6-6,CASRRLATNEKLFF
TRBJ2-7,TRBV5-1,CASSFTGTGGDEQYF
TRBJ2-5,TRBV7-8,CASSPRTGETQYF
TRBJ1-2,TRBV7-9,CASSFVTPNYGYTF
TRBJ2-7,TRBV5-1,CASSLEGGTMEVQYF
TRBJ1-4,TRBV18,CASSPGVNEKLFF
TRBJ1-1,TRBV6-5,CASIRQGIGEAFF
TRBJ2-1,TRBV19,CASSIFGGTYNEQFF
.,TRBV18,CASSPGLAGGYEQYF
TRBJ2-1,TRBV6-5,CASSGASGSHEQFF
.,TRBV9,CASSVVDITYEQYF
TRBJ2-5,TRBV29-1,CSVDSGRGPETQYF
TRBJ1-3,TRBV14,CASSQKANTIYF
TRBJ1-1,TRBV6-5,CASRTGDSRSTEAFF
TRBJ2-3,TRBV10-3,CAISTSGASTDTQYF
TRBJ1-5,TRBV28,CASSFTPPRGDQPQHF
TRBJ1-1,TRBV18,CASSLGTANTEAFF
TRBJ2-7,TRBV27,CASSLNRGAYEQYF
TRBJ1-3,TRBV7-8,CASRDQWGGDTIYF
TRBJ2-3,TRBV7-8,CASSLAQASGSLTDTQYF
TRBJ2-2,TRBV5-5,CASSWFMGQNTGELFF
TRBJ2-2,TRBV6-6,CASSQRQPAGTGELFF
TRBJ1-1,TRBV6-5,CASSRQGAVEAFF
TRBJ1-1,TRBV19,CASSLGEGTEAFF
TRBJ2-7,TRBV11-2,CASSLGGGYEQYF
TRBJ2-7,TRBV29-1,CSVVSPGLYEQYF
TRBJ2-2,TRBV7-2,CASSLVLSFGELFF
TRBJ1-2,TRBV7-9,CASSGPVGGINYGYTF
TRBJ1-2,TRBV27,CASSGQGGYPYGYTF
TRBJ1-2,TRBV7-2,CASSSPGQRSYGYTF
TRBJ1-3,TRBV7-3,CASSLGGSGNTIYF
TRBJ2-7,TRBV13,CASSSRDSIYEQYF
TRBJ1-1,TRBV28,CASSLPPRGTDTEAFF
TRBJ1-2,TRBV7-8,CASSLAGTASGGYTF
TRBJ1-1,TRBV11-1,CASSLAGAPSWTEAFF
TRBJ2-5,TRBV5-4,CASSFPDREETQYF
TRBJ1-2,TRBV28,CASSPISGTANYGYTF
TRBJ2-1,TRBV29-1,CSVEPGLAANTYSYNEQFF
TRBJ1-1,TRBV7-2,CASSLSGTGVNTEAFF
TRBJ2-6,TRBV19,CASRRTANSGANVLTF
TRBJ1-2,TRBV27,CASRLQGNYGYTF
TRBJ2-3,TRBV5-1,CASSLQREYTDTQYF
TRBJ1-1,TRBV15,CATSSATLRNRAFF
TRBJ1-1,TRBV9,CASSVVVRGDTEAFF
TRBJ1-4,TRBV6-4,CASSSGTGANEKLFF
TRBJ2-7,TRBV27,CASSLGLAGDEQYF
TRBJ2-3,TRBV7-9,CASSDDRGTSTDTQYF